This T cell receptor beta chain was sequenced for a study of identifying expanded T cells in peripheral blood. Trimming removed 4 bases from V and 7 bases from J; junction bases left unmatched: 7. From germline, CDR1 is LGHNA and CDR2 YNFKEQ. The CDR3 has 15 residues. Healthy donors had no documented immune events, such as infections, while sampled. This clone occurred a few times. Its antigen is not known. Profiling relied on immunoSEQ multiplex PCR, and the TCRdb table lists in-frame clones only, not all of them. The table lists approximately 100,000 clones, about 89% of them singletons, with roughly 15% in the top ten. Study conclusions and caveats: Across healthy donors, higher total template counts meant significantly greater approximately two-week count variance. Over approximately two and four weeks, about 17 and 20 clones changed, versus around 1.2 between replicates.

This receptor was identified in a person between 18 and 69 years old in good health. Sequencing input: blood. This chain connects TRBV4-2 to TRBJ1-5; 10 nucleotides align to TRBD1. The CDR3 loop reads CASSLRQGAWQPQHF. The DNA of the CDR3 is TGTGCCAGCAGCCTAAGACAGGGGGCCTGGCAGCCCCAGCATTTT.